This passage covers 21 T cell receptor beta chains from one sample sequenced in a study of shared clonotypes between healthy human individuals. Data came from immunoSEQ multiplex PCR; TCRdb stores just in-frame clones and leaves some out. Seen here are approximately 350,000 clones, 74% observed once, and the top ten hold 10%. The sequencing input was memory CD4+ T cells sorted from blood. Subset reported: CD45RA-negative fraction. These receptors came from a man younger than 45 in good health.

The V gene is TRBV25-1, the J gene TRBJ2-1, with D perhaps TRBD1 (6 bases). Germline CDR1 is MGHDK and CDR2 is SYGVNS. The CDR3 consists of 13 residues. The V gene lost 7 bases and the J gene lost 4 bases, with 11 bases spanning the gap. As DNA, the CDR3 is TGTGCCAGCATGGGGGCTAGTTACAATGAGCAGTTCTTC. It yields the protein CASMGASYNEQFF.

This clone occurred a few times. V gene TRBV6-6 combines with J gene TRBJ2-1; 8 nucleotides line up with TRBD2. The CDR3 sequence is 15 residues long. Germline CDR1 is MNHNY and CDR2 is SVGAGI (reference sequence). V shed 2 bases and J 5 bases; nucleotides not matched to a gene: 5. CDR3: CASSYSAGGHNEQFF. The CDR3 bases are TGTGCCAGCAGTTACAGCGCGGGAGGACACAATGAGCAGTTCTTC.

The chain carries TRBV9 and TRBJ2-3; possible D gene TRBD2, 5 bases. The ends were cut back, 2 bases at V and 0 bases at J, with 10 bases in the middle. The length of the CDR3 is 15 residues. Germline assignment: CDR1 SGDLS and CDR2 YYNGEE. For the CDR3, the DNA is TGTGCCAGCAGCGTTTCGGAGCGGAGCACAGATACGCAGTATTTT. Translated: CASSVSERSTDTQYF. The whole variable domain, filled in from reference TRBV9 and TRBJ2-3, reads DSGVTQTPKHLITATGQRVTLRCSPRSGDLSVYWYQQSLDQGLQFLIQYYNGEERAKGNILERFSAQQFPDLHSELNLSSLELGDSALYFCASSVSERSTDTQYFGPGTRLTVL.

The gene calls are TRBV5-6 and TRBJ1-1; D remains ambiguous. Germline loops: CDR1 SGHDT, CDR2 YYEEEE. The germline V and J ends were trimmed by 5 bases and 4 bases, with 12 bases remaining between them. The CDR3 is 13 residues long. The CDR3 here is CASSPGLGTEAFF. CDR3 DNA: TGTGCCAGCAGTCCCGGATTAGGCACTGAAGCTTTCTTT. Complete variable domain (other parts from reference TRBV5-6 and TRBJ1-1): DAGVTQSPTHLIKTRGQQVTLRCSPKSGHDTVSWYQQALGQGPQFIFQYYEEEERQRGNFPDRFSGHQFPNYSSELNVNALLLGDSALYLCASSPGLGTEAFFGQGTRLTVV.

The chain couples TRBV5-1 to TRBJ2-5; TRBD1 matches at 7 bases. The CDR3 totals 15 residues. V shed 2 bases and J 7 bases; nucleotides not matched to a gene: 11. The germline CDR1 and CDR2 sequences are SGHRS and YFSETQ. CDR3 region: CASSLTGDIPGTQYF. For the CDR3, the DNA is TGCGCCAGCAGCTTAACAGGGGATATTCCCGGGACCCAGTACTTC.

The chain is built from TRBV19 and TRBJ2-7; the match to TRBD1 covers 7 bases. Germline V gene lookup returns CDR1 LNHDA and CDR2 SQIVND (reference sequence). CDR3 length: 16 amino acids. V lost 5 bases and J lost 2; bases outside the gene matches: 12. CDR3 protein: CASSPKTGQGPYEQYF. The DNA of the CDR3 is TGTGCCAGTAGTCCTAAGACAGGGCAGGGCCCCTACGAGCAGTACTTC.

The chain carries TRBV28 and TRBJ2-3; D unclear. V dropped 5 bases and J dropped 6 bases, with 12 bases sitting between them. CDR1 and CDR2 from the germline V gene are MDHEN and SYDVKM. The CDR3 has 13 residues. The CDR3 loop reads CASSPGPVDTQYF. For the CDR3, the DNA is TGTGCCAGCAGTCCGGGCCCAGTGGATACGCAGTATTTT.

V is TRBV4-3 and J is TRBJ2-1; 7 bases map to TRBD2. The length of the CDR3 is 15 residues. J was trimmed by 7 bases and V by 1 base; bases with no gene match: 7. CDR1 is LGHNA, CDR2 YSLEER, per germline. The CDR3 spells CASSQASGLLNEQFF. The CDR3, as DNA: TGCGCCAGCAGCCAAGCTAGCGGTCTCTTAAATGAGCAGTTCTTC.

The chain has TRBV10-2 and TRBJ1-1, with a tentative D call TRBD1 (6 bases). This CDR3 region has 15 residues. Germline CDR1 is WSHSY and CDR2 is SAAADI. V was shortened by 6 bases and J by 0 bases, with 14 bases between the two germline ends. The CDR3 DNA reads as TGCGCCAGCAGGATACAGGGTTTAGTGAACACTGAAGCTTTCTTT. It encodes CASRIQGLVNTEAFF.

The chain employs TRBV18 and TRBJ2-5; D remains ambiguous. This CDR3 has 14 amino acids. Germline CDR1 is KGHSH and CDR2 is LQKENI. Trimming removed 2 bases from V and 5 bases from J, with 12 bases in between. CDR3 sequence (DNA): TGTGCCAGCTCACCAATCTCGGGCTCGGAGACCCAGTACTTC. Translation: CASSPISGSETQYF.

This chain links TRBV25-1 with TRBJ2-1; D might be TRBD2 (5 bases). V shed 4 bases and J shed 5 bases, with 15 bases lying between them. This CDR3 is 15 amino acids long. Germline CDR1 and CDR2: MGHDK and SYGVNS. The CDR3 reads CASSGGFEANNEQFF. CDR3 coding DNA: TGTGCCAGCAGTGGCGGGTTTGAGGCCAACAATGAGCAGTTCTTC.

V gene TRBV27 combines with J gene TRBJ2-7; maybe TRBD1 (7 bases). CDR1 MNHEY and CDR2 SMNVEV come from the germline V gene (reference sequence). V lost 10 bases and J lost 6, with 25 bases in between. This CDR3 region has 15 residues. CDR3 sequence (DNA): TGTGCCACCCGGATCTCATCGGGCAGGGGGGCCGAGCAGTACTTC. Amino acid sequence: CATRISSGRGAEQYF.

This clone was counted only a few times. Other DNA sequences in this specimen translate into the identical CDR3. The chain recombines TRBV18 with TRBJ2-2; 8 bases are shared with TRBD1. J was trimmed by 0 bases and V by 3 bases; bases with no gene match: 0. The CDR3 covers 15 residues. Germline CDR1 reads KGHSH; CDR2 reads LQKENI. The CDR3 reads CASSPGQANTGELFF. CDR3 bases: TGTGCCAGCTCACCGGGACAGGCGAACACCGGGGAGCTGTTTTTT.

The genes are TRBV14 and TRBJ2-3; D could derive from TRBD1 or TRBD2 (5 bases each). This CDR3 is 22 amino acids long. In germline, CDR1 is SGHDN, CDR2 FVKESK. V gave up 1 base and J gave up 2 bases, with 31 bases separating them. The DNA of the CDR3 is TGTGCCAGCAGCCAAGGTAGTTTCGGGACGCATACGCGGACTGCGGTCACAGATACGCAGTATTTT. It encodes CASSQGSFGTHTRTAVTDTQYF.

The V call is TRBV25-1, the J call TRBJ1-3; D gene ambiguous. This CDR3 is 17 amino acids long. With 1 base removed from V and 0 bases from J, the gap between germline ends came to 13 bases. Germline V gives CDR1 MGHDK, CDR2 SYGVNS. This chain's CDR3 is CASSESRSGPSGNTIYF. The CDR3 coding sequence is TGTGCCAGCAGTGAATCCCGGTCGGGTCCCTCTGGAAACACCATATATTTT.

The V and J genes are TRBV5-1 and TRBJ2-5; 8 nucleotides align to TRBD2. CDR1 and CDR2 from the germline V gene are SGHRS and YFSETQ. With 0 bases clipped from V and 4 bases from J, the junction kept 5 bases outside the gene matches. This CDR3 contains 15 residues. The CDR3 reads CASSLAGGNGETQYF. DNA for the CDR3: TGCGCCAGCAGCTTGGCGGGAGGGAATGGAGAGACCCAGTACTTC.

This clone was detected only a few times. The CDR3 spells CASSEAPEGEQYF. CDR3 bases: TGTGCCAGCAGTGAAGCGCCCGAAGGCGAGCAGTACTTC. The V gene is TRBV2, the J gene TRBJ2-7; D gene unclear. V was trimmed by 0 bases and J by 6 bases, leaving 9 bases between them. The CDR3 is 13 amino acids. In germline, CDR1 is SNHLY, CDR2 FYNNEI.

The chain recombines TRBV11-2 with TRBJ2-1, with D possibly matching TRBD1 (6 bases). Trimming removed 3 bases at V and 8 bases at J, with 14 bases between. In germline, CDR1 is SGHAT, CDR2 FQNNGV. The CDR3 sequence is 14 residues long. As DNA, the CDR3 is TGTGCCAGCAGCTTGAGCAGGGGTAAGGATGAGCAGTTCTTC. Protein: CASSLSRGKDEQFF. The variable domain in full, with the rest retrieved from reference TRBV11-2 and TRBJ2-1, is EAGVAQSPRYKIIEKRQSVAFWCNPISGHATLYWYQQILGQGPKLLIQFQNNGVVDDSQLPKDRFSAERLKGVDSTLKIQPAKLEDSAVYLCASSLSRGKDEQFFGPGTRLTVL.

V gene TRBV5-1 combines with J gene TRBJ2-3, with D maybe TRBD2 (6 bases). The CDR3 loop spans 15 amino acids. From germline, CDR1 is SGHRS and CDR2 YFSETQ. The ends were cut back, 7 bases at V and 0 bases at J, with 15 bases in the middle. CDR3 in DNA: TGCGCCAGCGCTATCCTGCGGGATAGCACAGATACGCAGTATTTT. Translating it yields CASAILRDSTDTQYF.

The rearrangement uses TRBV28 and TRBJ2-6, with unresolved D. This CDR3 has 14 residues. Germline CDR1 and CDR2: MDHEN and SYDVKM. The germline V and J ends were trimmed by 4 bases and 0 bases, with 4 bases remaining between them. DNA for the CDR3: TGTGCCAGCAGTTCCTCCTCTGGGGCCAACGTCCTGACTTTC. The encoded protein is CASSSSSGANVLTF.

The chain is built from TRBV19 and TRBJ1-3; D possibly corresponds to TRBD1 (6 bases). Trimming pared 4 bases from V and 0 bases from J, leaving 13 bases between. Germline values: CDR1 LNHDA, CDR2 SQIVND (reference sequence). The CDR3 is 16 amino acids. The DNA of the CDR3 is TGTGCCAGTAGTAGCCCTTGGACAGTCTCTGGAAACACCATATATTTT. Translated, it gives CASSSPWTVSGNTIYF.